This TCR beta chain was sequenced for a study of glioma-infiltrating T cells. Amplification of TCR alpha and beta CDR3 regions from RNA used iRepertoire nested multiplex PCR. One-step reverse transcription and amplification started from approximately 100-400 ng of tissue mRNA or PBMC total RNA. TCRdb redid the calling of the multiplex PCR reads with MiXCR, one entry per CDR3 protein. The data contain over 70,000 distinct CDR3 sequences, 20% to 25% of them singletons. This CDR3 has 15 amino acids. The V end lost 3 bases, the J end lost 3 bases, and 17 bases lay between the germline ends. The germline V gene has CDR1 SQVTM and CDR2 ANQGSEA.

Specimen: glioma tissue, nonneoplastic brain tissue, or PBMCs (not recorded which). This TCR derives from a human donor with low-grade glioma or glioblastoma, undergoing nonglioma brain surgery, or in good health (not recorded which). The chain is built from TRBV29-1 and TRBJ1-2; D gene uncertain. The CDR3: CSVDRRVGTDYGYTF. CDR3 in DNA: TGCAGCGTTGATCGAAGGGTCGGAACGGACTATGGCTACACCTTC.